These 5 T cell receptor beta chains were all obtained from the same sample, sequenced in a study of CXCR3-negative and CXCR3-positive naive CD8 T cells. The TRB cDNA libraries were prepared by 5' RACE with UMI labels. TCRdb re-called the 5' RACE reads; one entry per CDR3 protein, DNA not given. Its clone listing holds about 130,000 distinct CDR3 sequences. What was sequenced was naive CXCR3- CD8+ T cells from blood. Documented subset: CD45RO-CCR7+CD27+CD95- naive CD8+ T cells lacking CXCR3 (TNR3-). These receptors came from a human donor in good health. Some clones in this sample may be carry-over from other donors' samples.

The V call is TRBV14, the J call TRBJ2-6; the TCRdb call, TRBD2, lacks DNA for checking. The CDR3 extends over 14 amino acids. Germline assignment: CDR1 SGHDN and CDR2 FVKESK. The CDR3 here is CASSPTRGANVLTF.

The chain combines TRBV27 with TRBJ1-1; TCRdb returns TRBD1, unconfirmable since there is no DNA. The CDR3 totals 11 residues. The germline CDR1 and CDR2 sequences are MNHEY and SMNVEV (reference sequence). CDR3 loop: CASYGGTEAFF.

The chain carries TRBV21-1 and TRBJ1-3; TCRdb reports TRBD1, a call that lacks DNA to check it against. TRBV21-1 is classified as a pseudogene. CDR3 size: 18 residues. The CDR3 reads CASRGGQGKDSSGNTIYF.

The gene calls are TRBV29-1 and TRBJ2-7; TCRdb reports TRBD1, a call that lacks DNA to check it against. The CDR3 consists of 12 residues. The V gene's germline CDR1 is SQVTM and CDR2 ANQGSEA. Here the CDR3 reads CSVEQGAYEQYF.

V and J are TRBV7-9 and TRBJ2-7; the TCRdb D gene call, TRBD1, has no DNA to confirm it. CDR3 size: 15 residues. The germline gives CDR1 SEHNR, CDR2 FQNEAQ (reference sequence). Here the CDR3 reads CASSSLRDRAYEQYF. Complete variable domain (other parts from reference TRBV7-9 and TRBJ2-7): DTGVSQNPRHKITKRGQNVTFRCDPISEHNRLYWYRQTLGQGPEFLTYFQNEAQLEKSRLLSDRFSAERPKGSFSTLEIQRTEQGDSAMYLCASSSLRDRAYEQYFGPGTRLTVT.